This T cell receptor beta chain is from a study of cytomegalovirus exposure and HLA in healthy donors. Nominally healthy donors were sampled, though unrecorded immune exposures were likely. Germline V lookup: CDR1 SEHNR, CDR2 FQNEAQ (reference sequence). With 3 bases clipped from V and 4 bases from J, the junction kept 3 bases outside the gene matches. The CDR3 runs 14 residues. 60 Vbeta and 13 Jbeta primers were used in PCR. The table came from immunoSEQ multiplex PCR; TCRdb's copy has only in-frame clones and leaves some out. The sample has roughly 120,000 clones, 65% to 85% seen once. The chain recombines TRBV7-9 with TRBJ2-3, with 8 bases fitting TRBD1. The sequencing input was PBMCs. This clonotype was obtained from a man aged 50 or older in good health and CMV-seropositive. The CDR3 protein is CASSLGRGPDTQYF. CDR3 bases: TGTGCCAGCAGCTTGGGCAGGGGGCCAGATACGCAGTATTTT.